A selection of T cell receptor beta chains follows, all from one sample in a study of graft-versus-host responses after intestinal transplantation. Profiled with immunoSEQ multiplex PCR; TCRdb holds only in-frame clones, not every one. The table records around 100,000 clones, roughly 93% of them present only once. These receptors' antigens are unknown. This specimen was unstimulated CD8+ T cells sorted from spleen or lymph node cells, taken before intestinal transplant. These TCRs come from a human donor who received an intestinal transplant. Both conserved end residues are part of each CDR3. The D gene is left open where the match is weak. Clone size is given for some rows only: seen once, a few or many times, or a class if the clone is expanded.

j_call d_call v_call clone_size cdr3_nt cdr3_aa
TRBJ2-7 TRBD1 TRBV4-1 . TGCGCCAGCAGCCAAGGGACAGGATACTACGAGCAGTACTTC CASSQGTGYYEQYF
TRBJ1-5 TRBD1 TRBV28 . TGTGCCAGCAGTTTCACCGGGACAGGGGGAGATCAGCCCCAGCATTTT CASSFTGTGGDQPQHF
TRBJ2-7 . TRBV5-4 . TGTGCCAGCAGCCTCACGAGTCCCTACGAGCAGTACTTC CASSLTSPYEQYF
TRBJ2-7 . TRBV12-5 . TGTGCTAGTGCCTTGGACCTTGAAACCTACGAGCAGTACTTC CASALDLETYEQYF
TRBJ2-7 . TRBV4-1 . TGCGCCAGCAGCCTGGGACCTTCCTACGAGCAGTACTTC CASSLGPSYEQYF
TRBJ2-1 . TRBV27 once TGTGCCAGCAGTAAAAACGAGGCAGAGCAGTTCTTC CASSKNEAEQFF
TRBJ2-7 TRBD2 TRBV4-1 . TGCGCCAGCAGCCAAAGACAAAGCGGGGGGCAATCCTACGAGCAGTACTTC CASSQRQSGGQSYEQYF
TRBJ2-3 . TRBV5-1 . TGCGCCAGCACGAGCGTCGTGGGAGATACGCAGTATTTT CASTSVVGDTQYF
TRBJ2-7 TRBD2 TRBV7-9 . TGTGCCAGCACTTGGGGCCGGGGGGAACTCTCCTACGAGCAGTACTTC CASTWGRGELSYEQYF
TRBJ1-1 . TRBV5-6 . TGTGCCAGCAGCCCCCATGGGATTTTGAACACTGAAGCTTTCTTT CASSPHGILNTEAFF
TRBJ1-4 . TRBV15 . TGTGCCACCAGCAGTTTGGGGGTTAATGAAAAACTGTTTTTT CATSSLGVNEKLFF
TRBJ1-2 . TRBV6-5 once TGTGCCAGCAGTTACACCGGGACGGGTGATGGCTACACCTTC CASSYTGTGDGYTF
TRBJ1-1 . TRBV5-8 . TGTGCCAGCAGCCCGAACAGGGATTACCCGAACACTGAAGCTTTCTTT CASSPNRDYPNTEAFF
TRBJ2-3 . TRBV11-2 . TGTGCCAGCAGCTTTGGGGGGACCACAGATACGCAGTATTTT CASSFGGTTDTQYF
TRBJ2-7 . TRBV13 . TGTGCCAGCAGCTTGGAGGGGAGCCCCTACGAGCAGTACTTC CASSLEGSPYEQYF
TRBJ2-1 TRBD1 TRBV18 . TGTGCCAGCTCACCCCCCGGGACAGGGGGCAATGAGCAGTTCTTC CASSPPGTGGNEQFF
TRBJ2-7 TRBD1 TRBV4-1 . TGCGCCAGCAGCCAAGTGACGACAGGGTCCTACGAGCAGTACTTC CASSQVTTGSYEQYF